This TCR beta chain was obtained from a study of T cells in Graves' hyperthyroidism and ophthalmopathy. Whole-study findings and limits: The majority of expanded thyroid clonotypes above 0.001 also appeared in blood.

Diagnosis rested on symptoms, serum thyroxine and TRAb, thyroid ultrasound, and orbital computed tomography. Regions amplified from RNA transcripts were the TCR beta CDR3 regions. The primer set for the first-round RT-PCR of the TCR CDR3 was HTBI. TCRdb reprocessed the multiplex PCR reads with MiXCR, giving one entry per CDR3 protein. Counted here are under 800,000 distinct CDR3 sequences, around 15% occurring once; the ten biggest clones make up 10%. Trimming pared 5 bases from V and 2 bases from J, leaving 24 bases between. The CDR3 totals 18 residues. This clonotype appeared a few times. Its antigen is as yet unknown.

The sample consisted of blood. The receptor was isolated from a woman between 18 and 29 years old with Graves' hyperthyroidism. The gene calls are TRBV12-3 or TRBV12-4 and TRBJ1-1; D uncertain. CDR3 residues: CASSHPRVYTALNTEAFF. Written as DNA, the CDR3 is TGTGCCAGCAGTCACCCGAGAGTATACACGGCCCTTAACACTGAAGCTTTCTTT.